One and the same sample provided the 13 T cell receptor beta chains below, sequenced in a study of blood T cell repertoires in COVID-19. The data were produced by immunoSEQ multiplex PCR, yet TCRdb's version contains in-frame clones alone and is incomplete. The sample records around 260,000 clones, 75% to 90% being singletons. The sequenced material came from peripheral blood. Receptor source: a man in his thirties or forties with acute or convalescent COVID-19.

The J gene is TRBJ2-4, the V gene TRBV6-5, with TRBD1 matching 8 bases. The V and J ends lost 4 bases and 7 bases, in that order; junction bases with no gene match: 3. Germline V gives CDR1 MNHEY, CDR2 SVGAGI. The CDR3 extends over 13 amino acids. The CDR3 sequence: CASSSGQGNIQYF. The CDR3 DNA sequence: TGTGCCAGCAGTTCCGGACAGGGTAACATTCAGTACTTC.

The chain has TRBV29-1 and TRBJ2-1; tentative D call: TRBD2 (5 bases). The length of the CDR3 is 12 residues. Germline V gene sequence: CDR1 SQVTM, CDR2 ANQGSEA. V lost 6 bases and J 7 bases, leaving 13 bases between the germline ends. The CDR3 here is CSVAPRGNEQFF. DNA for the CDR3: TGCAGCGTCGCACCGCGAGGGAATGAGCAGTTCTTC.

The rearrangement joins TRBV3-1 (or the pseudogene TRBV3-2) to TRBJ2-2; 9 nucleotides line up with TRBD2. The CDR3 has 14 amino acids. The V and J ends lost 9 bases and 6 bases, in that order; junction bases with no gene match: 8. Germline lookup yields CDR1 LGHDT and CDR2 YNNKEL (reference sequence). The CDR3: CASQRAGGPGELFF. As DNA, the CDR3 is TGTGCCAGTCAACGAGCGGGGGGCCCCGGGGAGCTGTTTTTT.

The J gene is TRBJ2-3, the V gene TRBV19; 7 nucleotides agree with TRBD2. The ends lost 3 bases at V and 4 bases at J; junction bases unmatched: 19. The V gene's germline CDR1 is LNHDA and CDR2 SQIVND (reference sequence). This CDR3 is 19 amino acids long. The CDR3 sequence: CASSIFSSDWRERSDTQYF. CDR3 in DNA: TGTGCCAGTAGTATCTTCAGCTCGGATTGGCGGGAGAGATCAGATACGCAGTATTTT.

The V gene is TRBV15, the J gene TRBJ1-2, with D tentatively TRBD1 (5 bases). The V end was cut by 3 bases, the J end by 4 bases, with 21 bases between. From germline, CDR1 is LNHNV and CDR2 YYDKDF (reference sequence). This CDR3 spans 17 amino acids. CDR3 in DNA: TGTGCCACCAGCAGGCCGGCGACTGGACACGGAAGCTATGGCTACACCTTC. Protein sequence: CATSRPATGHGSYGYTF.

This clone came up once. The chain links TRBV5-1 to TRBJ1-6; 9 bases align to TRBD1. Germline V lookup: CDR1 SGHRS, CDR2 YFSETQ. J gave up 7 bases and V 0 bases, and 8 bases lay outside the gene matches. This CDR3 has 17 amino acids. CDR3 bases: TGCGCCAGCAGCTTGGAAACAGGGGGCTTTCGGAATTCACCCCTCCACTTT. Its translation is CASSLETGGFRNSPLHF.

This CDR3 reads CASSSGVYNEQFF. The CDR3 nucleotides read TGTGCCAGCAGTTCCGGGGTCTACAATGAGCAGTTCTTC. V is TRBV28 and J is TRBJ2-1; weak D call: TRBD2 (5 bases). Per germline, CDR1 MDHEN and CDR2 SYDVKM. Trimming removed 4 bases from V and 3 bases from J, with 7 bases in between. This CDR3 is 13 amino acids long.

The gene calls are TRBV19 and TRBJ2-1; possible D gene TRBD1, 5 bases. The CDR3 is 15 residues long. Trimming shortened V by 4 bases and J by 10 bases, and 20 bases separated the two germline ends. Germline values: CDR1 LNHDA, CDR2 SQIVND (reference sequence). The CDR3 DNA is TGTGCCAGTAGTACAAGACAGTCTAATGTCATCGAGCAGTTCTTC. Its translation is CASSTRQSNVIEQFF. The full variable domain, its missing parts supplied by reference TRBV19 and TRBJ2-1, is DGGITQSPKYLFRKEGQNVTLSCEQNLNHDAMYWYRQDPGQGLRLIYYSQIVNDFQKGDIAEGYSVSREKKESFPLTVTSAQKNPTAFYLCASSTRQSNVIEQFFGPGTRLTVL.

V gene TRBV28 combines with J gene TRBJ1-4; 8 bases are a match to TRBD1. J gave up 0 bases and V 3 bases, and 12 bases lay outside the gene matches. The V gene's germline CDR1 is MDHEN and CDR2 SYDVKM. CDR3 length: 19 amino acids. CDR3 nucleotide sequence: TGTGCCAGCAGTTTCAACCCGGGACAGGCCAGCGCAACTAATGAAAAACTGTTTTTT. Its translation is CASSFNPGQASATNEKLFF.

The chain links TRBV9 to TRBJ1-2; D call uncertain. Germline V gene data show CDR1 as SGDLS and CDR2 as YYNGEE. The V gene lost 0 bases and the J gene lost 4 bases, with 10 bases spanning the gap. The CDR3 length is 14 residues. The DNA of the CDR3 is TGTGCCAGCAGCGTAGACTTTTCCCCCTATGGCTACACCTTC. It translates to CASSVDFSPYGYTF. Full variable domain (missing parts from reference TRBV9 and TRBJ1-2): DSGVTQTPKHLITATGQRVTLRCSPRSGDLSVYWYQQSLDQGLQFLIQYYNGEERAKGNILERFSAQQFPDLHSELNLSSLELGDSALYFCASSVDFSPYGYTFGSGTRLTVV.

The CDR3 loop is CAWSVQGSTEAFF. The CDR3 region has the DNA TGTGCCTGGAGTGTTCAGGGGTCCACTGAAGCTTTCTTT. The chain links TRBV30 to TRBJ1-1, with a tentative D call TRBD1 (6 bases). This CDR3 spans 13 amino acids. CDR1 is GTSNPN and CDR2 is SVGIG in the germline V gene (reference sequence). The V gene lost 0 bases and the J gene lost 4 bases, with 9 bases spanning the gap.

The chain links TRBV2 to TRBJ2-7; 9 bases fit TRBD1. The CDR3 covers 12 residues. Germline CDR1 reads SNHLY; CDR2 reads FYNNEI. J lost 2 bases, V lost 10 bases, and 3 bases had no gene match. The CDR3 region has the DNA TGTGCCAACCGGGACAGGGCCTACGAGCAGTACTTC. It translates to CANRDRAYEQYF.

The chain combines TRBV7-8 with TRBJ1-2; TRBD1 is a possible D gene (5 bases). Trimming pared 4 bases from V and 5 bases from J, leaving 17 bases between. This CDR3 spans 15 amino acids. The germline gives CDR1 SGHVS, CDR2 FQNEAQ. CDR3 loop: CASSWGVGVSYGYTF. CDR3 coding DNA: TGTGCCAGCAGCTGGGGGGTTGGGGTGTCATATGGCTACACCTTC. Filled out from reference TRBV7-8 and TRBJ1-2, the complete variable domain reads GAGVSQSPRYKVAKRGQDVALRCDPISGHVSLFWYQQALGQGPEFLTYFQNEAQLDKSGLPSDRFFAERPEGSVSTLKIQRTQQEDSAVYLCASSWGVGVSYGYTFGSGTRLTVV.